The present entry profiles one TCR beta chain with its context. What it binds is not known. Germline V gene lookup returns CDR1 MDHEN and CDR2 SYDVKM. This CDR3 has 15 residues. V was clipped by 5 bases and J by 6 bases, with 19 bases between them. The record originates from a study of shared clonotypes between healthy human individuals. Study in general: For every donor, three CD4 naive, three CD4 memory, two CD8 naive and one CD8 memory plates were used.

General study points: Non-shared clonotypes showed lower generation probabilities than clonotypes common to all four donors. About 5.2% was the fraction of naive CD4 clonotypes found shared across a few donors. Clonotype sharing among the donors was expected to vary with sequencing depth.

Sequencing was performed with immunoSEQ multiplex PCR; in TCRdb, only in-frame clones are kept and a portion is missing. The sample carries more than 2 million clones, around 95% recorded once. The sample consisted of naive CD4+ T cells sorted from blood. The subset is: CD45RA+ positively selected. The clonotype was recovered from a man aged 18-30 years in good health. The V gene is TRBV28, the J gene TRBJ1-2; D is possibly TRBD1 (6 bases). CDR3 region: CASSPGASGGHGYTF. The CDR3 coding sequence is TGTGCCAGCAGTCCCGGAGCGAGTGGGGGCCATGGCTACACCTTC.